The clone carrying this T cell receptor beta chain was counted between two and nine times. The antigen is not known. Sequence data for DNA of cultured CD4+ T cells were generated by the Oncomine TCR Beta short-read assay. TCRdb redid the calling of the PCR reads with MiXCR, one entry per CDR3 protein. The data contain approximately 13,000 distinct CDR3 sequences, over 50% of them singletons. The data were taken from a study of vaccination and CD4 T cells after COVID-19. Treatment of the sample: roughly 10-day PBMC culture with coronavirus spike peptide pools or control peptides (ViraFEST assay). Wells contained two million PBMCs each, and these were cultured with 10 IU/ml IL-2 and about 9 ug/ml peptide pools. Germline V gene data show CDR1 as MNHNS and CDR2 as SASEGT. CDR3 length: 14 residues. With V trimmed by 5 bases and J by 7 bases, 5 bases remained unmatched. Study-wide results and caveats: Convalescent participants were relatively few, and none had early post-infection timepoints studied.

Material: CD4+ T cells from blood, cultured in vitro. V gene TRBV6-1 combines with J gene TRBJ1-6; 7 bases are shared with TRBD1. This sequence originates from a human donor who had recovered from COVID-19. CDR3 residues: CASSLTGRNSPLHF. The CDR3 DNA reads TGTGCCAGCAGTCTGACAGGGAGGAATTCACCCCTCCACTTT.